One sample yielded the 8 T cell receptor beta chains listed below, sequenced in a study of blood T cell repertoires in COVID-19 (dated by TCRdb to 2020 to 2022). To prepare the library, the immunoSEQ multiplex PCR assay was applied. TCRdb took this table from immuneACCESS and kept in-frame rearrangements with V and J called. Such tables lack part of the clones; where checked against another copy, unresolved V genes explain under half of the gap, and the rest is unexplained. The sample data list approximately 380,000 clones, and approximately 81% of these were observed just once. Clones ranked in the top ten supply under 4% of the sample. Sequencing was carried out using peripheral blood. The receptors here all came from a woman in her late teens or twenties with acute or convalescent COVID-19.

This clone was counted between two and nine times. CDR3 nucleotide sequence: TGTGCCAGCAGCTCCCAACAGGGTCTGGGAAACACTGAAGCTTTCTTT. It is translated as CASSSQQGLGNTEAFF. The genes are TRBV11-2 and TRBJ1-1, with D perhaps TRBD1 (6 bases). CDR3 length: 16 residues. CDR1 is SGHAT, CDR2 FQNNGV, per germline. Trimming cost V 4 bases and J 2 bases, with 17 bases left between them.

The chain carries TRBV3-1 (or the pseudogene TRBV3-2) and TRBJ2-5, with a weak D call TRBD1 (5 bases). With 2 bases removed from V and 1 base from J, the gap between germline ends came to 11 bases. Germline V gene sequence: CDR1 LGHDT, CDR2 YNNKEL (reference sequence). The CDR3 is 15 residues long. The CDR3 reads CASSQKQAFQETQYF. Written as DNA, the CDR3 is TGTGCCAGCAGCCAAAAACAGGCATTCCAAGAGACCCAGTACTTC.

V gene TRBV6-6 combines with J gene TRBJ2-1; D gene ambiguous. V lost 2 bases to trimming and J lost 2 bases, with 7 bases between them. The CDR3 length is 14 residues. Germline loops: CDR1 MNHNY, CDR2 SVGAGI (reference sequence). DNA for the CDR3: TGTGCCAGCAGTTACGAACAGCCCTACAATGAGCAGTTCTTC. Its protein product is CASSYEQPYNEQFF.

There are many counts of this clone. One end of the junction fails to match germline, which may point to a read error. The V gene is TRBV5-1, the J gene TRBJ2-7; 8 positions match TRBD2. Germline lookup yields CDR1 SGHRS and CDR2 YFSETQ. This CDR3 is built from 12 residues. The chain's CDR3 is CASSPGQPGGTF. As DNA, the CDR3 is TGCGCCAGCAGCCCCGGGCAGCCGGGGGGGACCTTC.

The gene calls are TRBV3-1 (or the pseudogene TRBV3-2) and TRBJ2-7; TRBD1 is a possible D gene (6 bases). CDR3 length equals 16 residues. V gave up 8 bases and J gave up 0 bases, with 20 bases separating them. CDR1 and CDR2 (germline): LGHDT, YNNKEL (reference sequence). The CDR3 region is CASSTKRRDTSYEQYF. Here the CDR3 DNA reads TGTGCCAGCTCCACAAAACGCAGGGACACCTCCTACGAGCAGTACTTC.

J is TRBJ2-2 and V is TRBV5-1; D may be TRBD2 (6 bases). Trimming cost V 5 bases and J 7 bases, with 15 bases left between them. The CDR3 totals 14 residues. Germline values: CDR1 SGHRS, CDR2 YFSETQ. CDR3: CASSTGLGSGELFF. The CDR3, as DNA: TGCGCCAGCAGTACCGGACTCGGGAGCGGGGAGCTGTTTTTT.

J is TRBJ1-4 and V is TRBV2, with D possibly being TRBD1 (5 bases). Germline assignment: CDR1 SNHLY and CDR2 FYNNEI. With 6 bases removed from V and 3 bases from J, the gap between germline ends came to 14 bases. The CDR3 has 15 residues. The CDR3 loop reads CASRGSRASNEKLFF. The CDR3 nucleotides are TGTGCCAGCAGGGGGTCCAGGGCGTCTAATGAAAAACTGTTTTTT.

The chain joins TRBV9 to TRBJ1-1; 7 nucleotides match TRBD1. With V trimmed by 3 bases and J by 4 bases, 3 bases remained unmatched. This CDR3 region has 13 residues. Germline CDR1 SGDLS, CDR2 YYNGEE. For the CDR3, the DNA is TGTGCCAGCAGCGATAACAGGGGCACTGAAGCTTTCTTT. It specifies CASSDNRGTEAFF.